This T cell receptor (beta chain) appears in the sequencing data of a study of blood T cell repertoires in COVID-19. The overall study: Italy, Spain and the United States were the sources of the convalescent and acute COVID-19 samples.

Original data processing: Nucleated cell counts were estimated from reference gene primer amplification. Profiled with immunoSEQ multiplex PCR; TCRdb holds only in-frame clones, not every one. The V and J calls and clone size were taken over from that table, and D and trimming were inferred from the DNA. The sample gives about 160,000 clones, roughly 78% of which show up once; roughly 8% is in the top ten. In this sample, this clone turned up a few times. Germline V lookup: CDR1 SGDLS, CDR2 YYNGEE. The CDR3 length is 15 residues. Trimming took 0 bases from V and 8 from J, leaving 14 bases between them.

The sample consisted of peripheral blood. The chain links TRBV9 to TRBJ2-2, with a possible D match to TRBD1 (6 bases). The receptor's source is a woman aged 55-75 years with COVID-19, enrolled during active disease. The CDR3 DNA reads as TGTGCCAGCAGCGTAGAGGCATACAGGGCGGGGGAGCTGTTTTTT. Its protein is CASSVEAYRAGELFF.